Following are 2 T cell receptor beta chains from one sample sequenced in a study of blood T cells in healthy people across ages. A second roughly 7 to 11 cycle PCR used barcoded and J-beta primers. TCRdb re-derived calls from the 5' RACE reads in MiXCR, one entry per CDR3 protein. The sample records 650,000 to 900,000 distinct CDR3 sequences, 62% being singletons. Sequencing was performed on blood. Source of these receptors: a man aged 25-45 years in good health.

V gene TRBV7-8 combines with J gene TRBJ2-5; no clear D gene. The CDR3 loop spans 16 amino acids. Germline loops: CDR1 SGHVS, CDR2 FQNEAQ. Trimming pared 6 bases from V and 0 bases from J, leaving 17 bases between. The chain's CDR3 is CASRPSYNLYQETQYF. CDR3 coding DNA: TGTGCCAGCAGACCCTCCTATAACCTTTACCAAGAGACCCAGTACTTC.

This clonotype was counted only a few times. The V and J genes are TRBV12-3 or TRBV12-4 and TRBJ1-2, with a possible D match to TRBD1 (5 bases). The CDR3 length is 14 residues. V was pared by 9 bases and J by 0 bases, with 14 bases between. CDR3 nucleotides: TGTGCCAGTCTAGGGGCAGGGTCTAACTATGGCTACACCTTC. This codes for CASLGAGSNYGYTF.